This T cell receptor beta chain derives from a study of cytomegalovirus exposure and HLA in healthy donors. Study as a whole: Within an early data release were about 85 million unique TCRs drawn from HLA-typed donors.

PCR was performed using 60 Vbeta and 13 Jbeta primers. Assay: immunoSEQ multiplex PCR; the TCRdb copy retains only in-frame clones and omits some. This sample has tens of thousands of clones, with around 70% found just once. Study-wide points: Donors were assumed by presence/absence analyses to have roughly uniform sequencing depth.

The length of the CDR3 is 14 residues. Germline V CDR1 and CDR2: SGHRS, YFSETQ. V was clipped by 0 bases and J by 5 bases; unmatched bases: 4. With regard to this clone: Its antigen remains unidentified.

The receptor was isolated from a man aged 40-49 years in good health and CMV-seropositive. This chain links TRBV5-1 with TRBJ2-5; TRBD1 aligns across 7 bases. Sequenced sample: PBMCs. The CDR3 is CASSLGTGQETQYF. The CDR3, as DNA: TGCGCCAGCAGCTTGGGGACGGGACAGGAGACCCAGTACTTC.